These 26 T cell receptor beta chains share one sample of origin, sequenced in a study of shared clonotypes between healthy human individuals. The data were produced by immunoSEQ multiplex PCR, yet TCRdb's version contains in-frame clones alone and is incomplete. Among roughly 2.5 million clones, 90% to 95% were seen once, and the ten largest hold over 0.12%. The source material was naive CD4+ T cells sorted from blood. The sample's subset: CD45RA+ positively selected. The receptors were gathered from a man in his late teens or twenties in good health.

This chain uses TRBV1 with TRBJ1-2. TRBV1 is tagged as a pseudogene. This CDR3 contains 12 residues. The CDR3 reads CTSSRMDYGYTF. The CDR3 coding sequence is TGCACCAGCAGTCGGATGGACTATGGCTACACCTTC.

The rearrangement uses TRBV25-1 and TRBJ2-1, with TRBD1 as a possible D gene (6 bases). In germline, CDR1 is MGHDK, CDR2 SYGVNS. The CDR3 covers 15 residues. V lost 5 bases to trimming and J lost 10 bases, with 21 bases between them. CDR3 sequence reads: CASSTHRDPLEEQFF. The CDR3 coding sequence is TGTGCCAGCAGTACCCACAGGGACCCGCTCGAGGAGCAGTTCTTC.

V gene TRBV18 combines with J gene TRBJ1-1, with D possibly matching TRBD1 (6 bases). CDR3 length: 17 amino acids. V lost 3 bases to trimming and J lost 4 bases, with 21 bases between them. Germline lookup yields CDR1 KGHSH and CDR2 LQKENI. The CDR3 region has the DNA TGTGCCAGCTCACCGACTGGATCACAGGGAGGTAGCACTGAAGCTTTCTTT. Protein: CASSPTGSQGGSTEAFF.

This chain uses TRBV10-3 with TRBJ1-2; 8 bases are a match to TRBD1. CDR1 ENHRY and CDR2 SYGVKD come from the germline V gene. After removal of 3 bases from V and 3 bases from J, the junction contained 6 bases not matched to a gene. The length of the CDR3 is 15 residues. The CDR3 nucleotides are TGTGCCATCAGTGATAAGACAGGGGCGGACTATGGCTACACCTTC. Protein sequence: CAISDKTGADYGYTF.

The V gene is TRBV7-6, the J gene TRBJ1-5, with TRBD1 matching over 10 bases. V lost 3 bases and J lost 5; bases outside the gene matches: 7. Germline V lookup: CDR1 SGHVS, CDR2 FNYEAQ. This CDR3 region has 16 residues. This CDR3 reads CASSLTGGAAYQPQHF. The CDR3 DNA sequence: TGTGCCAGCAGCTTGACAGGGGGCGCGGCATATCAGCCCCAGCATTTT.

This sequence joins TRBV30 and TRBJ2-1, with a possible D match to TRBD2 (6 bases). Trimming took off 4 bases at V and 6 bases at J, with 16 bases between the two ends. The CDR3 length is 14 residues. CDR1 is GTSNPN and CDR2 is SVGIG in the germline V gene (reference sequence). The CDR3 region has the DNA TGTGCCTGGATAGGAGCGGGCCTACCCAATGAGCAGTTCTTC. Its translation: CAWIGAGLPNEQFF.

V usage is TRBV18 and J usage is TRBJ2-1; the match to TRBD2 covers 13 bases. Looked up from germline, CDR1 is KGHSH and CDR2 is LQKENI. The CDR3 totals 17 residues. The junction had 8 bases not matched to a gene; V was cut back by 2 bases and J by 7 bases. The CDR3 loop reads CASSPGTSGVSSNEQFF. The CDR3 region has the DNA TGTGCCAGCTCACCAGGGACTAGCGGGGTCAGTAGTAATGAGCAGTTCTTC.

The CDR3 here is CAISVGENGNTIYF. CDR3 sequence (DNA): TGTGCCATCAGTGTAGGGGAAAATGGAAACACCATATATTTT. The gene calls are TRBV10-3 and TRBJ1-3, with D perhaps TRBD1 (5 bases). Trimming took 4 bases from V and 3 from J, leaving 10 bases between them. Germline CDR1 and CDR2: ENHRY and SYGVKD. This CDR3 is built from 14 residues.

CDR3 bases: TGTGCCAGCAGTCTGACTGATTCCTACGAGCAGTACTTC. Amino acids: CASSLTDSYEQYF. The chain recombines TRBV28 with TRBJ2-5, with D unresolved. The DNA matches TRBJ2-7 better at its end, which makes the J call doubtful. The CDR3 contains 13 residues. Per germline, CDR1 MDHEN and CDR2 SYDVKM.

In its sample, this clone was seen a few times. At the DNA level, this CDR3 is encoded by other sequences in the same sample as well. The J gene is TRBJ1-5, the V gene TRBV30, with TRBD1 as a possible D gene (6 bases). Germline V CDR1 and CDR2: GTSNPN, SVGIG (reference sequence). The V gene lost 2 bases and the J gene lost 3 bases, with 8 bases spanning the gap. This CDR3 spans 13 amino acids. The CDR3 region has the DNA TGTGCCTGGAGTCACAGGGACAATCAGCCCCAGCATTTT. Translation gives CAWSHRDNQPQHF.

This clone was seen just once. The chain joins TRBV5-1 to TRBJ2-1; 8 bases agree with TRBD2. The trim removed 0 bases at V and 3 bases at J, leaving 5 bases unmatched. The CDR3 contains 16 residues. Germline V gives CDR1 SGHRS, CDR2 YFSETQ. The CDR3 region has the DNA TGCGCCAGCAGCTTGGCACCCACTAGCGGCTACAATGAGCAGTTCTTC. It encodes CASSLAPTSGYNEQFF.

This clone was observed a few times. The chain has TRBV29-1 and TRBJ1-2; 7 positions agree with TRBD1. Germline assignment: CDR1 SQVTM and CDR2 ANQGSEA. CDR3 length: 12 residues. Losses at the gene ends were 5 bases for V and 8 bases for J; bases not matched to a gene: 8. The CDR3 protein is CSVRDSQEGYTF. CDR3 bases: TGCAGCGTTCGGGACAGTCAAGAGGGCTACACCTTC.

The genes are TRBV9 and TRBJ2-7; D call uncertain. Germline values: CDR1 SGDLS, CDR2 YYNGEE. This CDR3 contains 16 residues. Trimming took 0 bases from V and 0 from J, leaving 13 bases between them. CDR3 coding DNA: TGTGCCAGCAGCGTAGAAGGTCAGGCCGTCTCCTACGAGCAGTACTTC. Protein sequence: CASSVEGQAVSYEQYF.

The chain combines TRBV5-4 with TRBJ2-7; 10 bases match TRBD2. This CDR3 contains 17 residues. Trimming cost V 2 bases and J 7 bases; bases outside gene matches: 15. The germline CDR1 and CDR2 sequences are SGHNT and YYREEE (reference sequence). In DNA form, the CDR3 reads TGTGCCAGCAGCTTCCCCGGGGTAGCGGGGGGCCCAGGGGAGCAGTACTTC. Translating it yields CASSFPGVAGGPGEQYF.

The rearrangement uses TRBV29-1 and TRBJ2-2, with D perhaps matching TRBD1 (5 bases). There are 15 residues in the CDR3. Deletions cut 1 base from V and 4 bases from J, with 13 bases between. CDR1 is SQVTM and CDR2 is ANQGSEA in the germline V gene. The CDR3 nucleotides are TGCAGCGTTGAAGTTGGACAACTAAGCACCGGGGAGCTGTTTTTT. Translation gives CSVEVGQLSTGELFF.

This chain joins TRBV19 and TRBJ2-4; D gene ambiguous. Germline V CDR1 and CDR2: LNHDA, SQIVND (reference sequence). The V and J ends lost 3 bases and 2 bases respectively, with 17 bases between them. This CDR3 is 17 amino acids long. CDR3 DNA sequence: TGTGCCAGTAGTATCCCTGGAGAGCTACCGCCCAAAAACATTCAGTACTTC. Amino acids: CASSIPGELPPKNIQYF.

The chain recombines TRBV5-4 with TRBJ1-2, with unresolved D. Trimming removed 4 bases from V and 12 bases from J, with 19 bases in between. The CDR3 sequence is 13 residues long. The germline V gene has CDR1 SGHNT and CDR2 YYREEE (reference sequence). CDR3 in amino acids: CASSRDGGVGDTF. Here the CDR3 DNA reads TGTGCCAGCAGCCGCGACGGCGGGGTAGGTGACACCTTC.

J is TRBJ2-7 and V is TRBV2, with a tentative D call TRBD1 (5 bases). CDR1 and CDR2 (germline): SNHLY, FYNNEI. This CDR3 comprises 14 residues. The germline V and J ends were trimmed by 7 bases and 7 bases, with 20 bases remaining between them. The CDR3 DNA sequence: TGTGCCAGCACTCCGCAGACGACAGTAGGAGAGCAGTACTTC. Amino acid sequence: CASTPQTTVGEQYF. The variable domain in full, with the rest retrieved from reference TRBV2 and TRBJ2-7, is EPEVTQTPSHQVTQMGQEVILRCVPISNHLYFYWYRQILGQKVEFLVSFYNNEISEKSEIFDDQFSVERPDGSNFTLKIRSTKLEDSAMYFCASTPQTTVGEQYFGPGTRLTVT.

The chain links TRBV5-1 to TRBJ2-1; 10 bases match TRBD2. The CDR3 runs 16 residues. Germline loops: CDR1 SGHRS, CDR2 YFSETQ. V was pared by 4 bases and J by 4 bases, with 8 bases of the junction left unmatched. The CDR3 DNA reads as TGCGCCAGCAGCCTCCTAGCGGGGGCGGCGTACAATGAGCAGTTCTTC. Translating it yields CASSLLAGAAYNEQFF.

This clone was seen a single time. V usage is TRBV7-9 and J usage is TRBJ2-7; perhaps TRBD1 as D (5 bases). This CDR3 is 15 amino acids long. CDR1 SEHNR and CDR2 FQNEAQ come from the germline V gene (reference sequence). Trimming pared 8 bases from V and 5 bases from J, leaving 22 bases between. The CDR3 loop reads CASGDEGLGVHEQYF. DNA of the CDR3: TGTGCCAGCGGGGATGAAGGGCTAGGGGTCCACGAGCAGTACTTC. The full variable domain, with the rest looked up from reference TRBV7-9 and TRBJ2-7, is DTGVSQNPRHKITKRGQNVTFRCDPISEHNRLYWYRQTLGQGPEFLTYFQNEAQLEKSRLLSDRFSAERPKGSFSTLEIQRTEQGDSAMYLCASGDEGLGVHEQYFGPGTRLTVT.

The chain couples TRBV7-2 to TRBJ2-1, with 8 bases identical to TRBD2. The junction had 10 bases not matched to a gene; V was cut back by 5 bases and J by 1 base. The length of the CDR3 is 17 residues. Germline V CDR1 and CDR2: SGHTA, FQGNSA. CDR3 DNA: TGTGCCAGCAGCCCAACCGGGGGCGGGGGGTCCTACAATGAGCAGTTCTTC. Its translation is CASSPTGGGGSYNEQFF.

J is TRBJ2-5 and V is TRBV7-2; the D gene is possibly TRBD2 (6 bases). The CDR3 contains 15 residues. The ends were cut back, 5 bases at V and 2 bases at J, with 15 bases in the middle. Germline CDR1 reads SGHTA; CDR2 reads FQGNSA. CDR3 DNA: TGTGCCAGCAGCCAAGGGACTCTCGCACAAGAGACCCAGTACTTC. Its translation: CASSQGTLAQETQYF.

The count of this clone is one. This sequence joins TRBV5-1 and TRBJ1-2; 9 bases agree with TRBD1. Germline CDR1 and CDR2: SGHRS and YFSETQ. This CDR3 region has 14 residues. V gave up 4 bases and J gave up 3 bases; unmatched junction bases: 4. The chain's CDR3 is CASSAGQGYYGYTF. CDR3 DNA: TGCGCCAGCAGCGCCGGACAGGGGTACTATGGCTACACCTTC.

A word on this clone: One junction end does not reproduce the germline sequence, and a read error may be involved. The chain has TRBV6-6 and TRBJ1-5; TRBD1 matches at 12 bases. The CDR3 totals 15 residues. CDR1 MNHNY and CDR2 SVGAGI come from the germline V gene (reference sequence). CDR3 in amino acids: CASSYGTGGNQPQHF. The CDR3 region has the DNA TGTGCCAGCAGTTACGGGACAGGGGGCAACCAGCCCCAGCATTTT.

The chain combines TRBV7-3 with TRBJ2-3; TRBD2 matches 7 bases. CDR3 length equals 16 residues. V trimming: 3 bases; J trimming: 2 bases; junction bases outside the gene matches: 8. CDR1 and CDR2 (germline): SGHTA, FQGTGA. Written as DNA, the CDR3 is TGTGCCAGCAGCTTCATCGGGGGGAAGGACACAGATACGCAGTATTTT. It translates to CASSFIGGKDTDTQYF.

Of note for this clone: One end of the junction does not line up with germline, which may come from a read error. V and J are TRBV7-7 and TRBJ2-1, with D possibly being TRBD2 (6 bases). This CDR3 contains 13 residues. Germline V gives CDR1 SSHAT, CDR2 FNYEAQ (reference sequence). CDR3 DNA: TGTGCTAGCAGCTTCACCCGGGGGAATGAGCAGTTCTTC. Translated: CASSFTRGNEQFF.